Listed below are T cell receptor beta chains from one sample, sequenced in a study of cytomegalovirus exposure and HLA in healthy donors. The table came from immunoSEQ multiplex PCR; TCRdb's copy has only in-frame clones and leaves some out. In the table there are 200,000 or so clones, 82% of which are singletons. The specimen sequenced was PBMCs. These receptor sequences come from a boy aged 2-15 years in good health and CMV-seronegative. Both conserved end residues are part of each CDR3. D genes are given only for firm matches. Size is omitted from some rows. Given values are once, few, many or a class for expanded clones.

j_call | d_call | clone_size | v_call | cdr3_aa | cdr3_nt
TRBJ1-4 | TRBD1 | - | TRBV19 | CASGDRVQLFF | TGTGCCAGCGGGGACAGGGTTCAACTGTTTTTT
TRBJ2-7 | - | - | TRBV20-1 | CSARDREQYF | TGCAGTGCTAGAGACCGCGAGCAGTACTTC
TRBJ2-7 | TRBD1 | - | TRBV18 | CASSPGTGGIYEQYF | TGTGCCAGCTCGCCCGGGACAGGGGGTATCTACGAGCAGTACTTC
TRBJ1-6 | - | - | TRBV4-1 | CASSRPDTNSPLHF | TGCGCCAGCAGCCGTCCGGACACGAATTCACCCCTCCACTTT
TRBJ1-2 | - | - | TRBV5-4 | CASSLVRRGGYTF | TGTGCCAGCAGCTTGGTCCGTCGAGGGGGCTACACCTTC
TRBJ2-1 | - | - | TRBV18 | CASSPLLGQSYNEQFF | TGTGCCAGCTCACCACTCCTCGGACAGAGCTACAATGAGCAGTTCTTC
TRBJ2-7 | - | - | TRBV6-7 | CASSYTPWRNTQNEQYF | TGTGCCAGCAGTTACACCCCGTGGCGGAATACCCAAAACGAGCAGTACTTC
TRBJ2-3 | TRBD2 | once | TRBV10-3 | CAISELAGGTDTQYF | TGTGCCATCAGTGAGCTAGCGGGGGGGACAGATACGCAGTATTTT
TRBJ1-2 | TRBD1 | - | TRBV5-1 | CASSLAGQGSLNYGYTF | TGCGCCAGCAGCTTGGCGGGACAGGGGTCCCTTAACTATGGCTACACCTTC
TRBJ1-5 | TRBD1 | once | TRBV19 | CASSITGQGPYSNQPQHF | TGTGCCAGTAGTATTACGGGACAGGGACCTTATAGCAATCAGCCCCAGCATTTT
TRBJ2-3 | - | - | TRBV7-2 | CASSLVGGQTDTQYF | TGTGCCAGCAGCCTGGTGGGGGGTCAGACAGATACGCAGTATTTT
TRBJ1-1 | - | - | TRBV29-1 | CSVEDFSEEMNTEAFF | TGCAGCGTTGAAGATTTCTCAGAGGAGATGAACACTGAAGCTTTCTTT
TRBJ2-1 | TRBD1 | - | TRBV13 | CASSLQGANEQFF | TGTGCCAGCAGCCTACAGGGGGCGAATGAGCAGTTCTTC
TRBJ2-7 | - | - | TRBV4-2 | CASSPDDSPTYEQYF | TGTGCCAGCAGCCCAGACGACAGCCCCACCTACGAGCAGTACTTC
TRBJ1-4 | - | - | TRBV19 | CASSISESGEKLFF | TGTGCCAGTAGTATATCCGAGTCTGGTGAAAAACTGTTTTTT
TRBJ2-3 | TRBD2 | - | TRBV4-1 | CASSQVPPSTSGGTDTQYF | TGCGCCAGCAGCCAAGTCCCCCCCTCGACTAGCGGGGGCACAGATACGCAGTATTTT
TRBJ2-1 | - | - | TRBV7-7 | CASSQQGSPYNEQFF | TGTGCTAGCAGCCAGCAGGGCAGTCCCTACAATGAGCAGTTCTTC
TRBJ1-2 | - | - | TRBV29-1 | CSVFVPGTNYGYTF | TGCAGCGTTTTTGTTCCAGGAACTAACTATGGCTACACCTTC
TRBJ2-5 | - | - | TRBV5-4 | CASSPGGRGETQYF | TGTGCCAGCAGCCCCGGCGGTAGAGGGGAGACCCAGTACTTC
TRBJ2-6 | - | - | TRBV2 | CASSEVDGYSGANVLTF | TGTGCCAGCAGTGAAGTAGACGGGTATTCGGGGGCCAACGTCCTGACTTTC
TRBJ1-6 | - | - | TRBV19 | CASSIALGQSLNSPLHF | TGTGCCAGTAGTATCGCTCTTGGACAGTCTCTTAATTCACCCCTCCACTTT
TRBJ2-1 | - | - | TRBV10-3 | CAISEWTNNEQFF | TGTGCCATCAGTGAGTGGACAAACAATGAGCAGTTCTTC
TRBJ1-2 | - | - | TRBV27 | CASSLRAGAFGYTF | TGTGCCAGCAGTTTAAGGGCAGGGGCATTTGGCTACACCTTC
TRBJ2-5 | TRBD2 | - | TRBV9 | CASSVGEGFVETQYF | TGTGCCAGCAGCGTAGGGGAGGGGTTTGTGGAGACCCAGTACTTC
TRBJ1-1 | - | - | TRBV6-5 | CASRASRGSTEAFF | TGTGCCAGCAGGGCCTCCAGGGGTTCCACTGAAGCTTTCTTT